This TCR beta chain was profiled in a study of T cell responses to AZD1222 COVID-19 vaccine. The CDR3 has 14 residues. V was pared by 8 bases and J by 3 bases, with 7 bases of the junction left unmatched. Germline V gene lookup returns CDR1 SNHLY and CDR2 FYNNEI. Notes on this clone: What it binds is unknown.

General observations from the study: Seropositive status at baseline applied to only six AZD1222 recipients. Increases in Spike-specific TCR breadth and depth were seen after two AZD1222 doses. A mostly white British donor set with more females was recruited, and clonal diversity was possibly underestimated.

Profiling relied on immunoSEQ multiplex PCR, and the TCRdb table lists in-frame clones only, not all of them. This table has about 21,000 clones, approximately 80% appearing once. The specimen comprised peripheral blood, sampled on day 0 of AZD1222 vaccination. The receptor was isolated from an adult in good health. The V gene is TRBV2, the J gene TRBJ1-5; TRBD1 aligns across 7 bases. CDR3 coding DNA: TGTGCCAGCGACAGGGCGGGTATCAATCAGCCCCAGCATTTT. It yields the protein CASDRAGINQPQHF.